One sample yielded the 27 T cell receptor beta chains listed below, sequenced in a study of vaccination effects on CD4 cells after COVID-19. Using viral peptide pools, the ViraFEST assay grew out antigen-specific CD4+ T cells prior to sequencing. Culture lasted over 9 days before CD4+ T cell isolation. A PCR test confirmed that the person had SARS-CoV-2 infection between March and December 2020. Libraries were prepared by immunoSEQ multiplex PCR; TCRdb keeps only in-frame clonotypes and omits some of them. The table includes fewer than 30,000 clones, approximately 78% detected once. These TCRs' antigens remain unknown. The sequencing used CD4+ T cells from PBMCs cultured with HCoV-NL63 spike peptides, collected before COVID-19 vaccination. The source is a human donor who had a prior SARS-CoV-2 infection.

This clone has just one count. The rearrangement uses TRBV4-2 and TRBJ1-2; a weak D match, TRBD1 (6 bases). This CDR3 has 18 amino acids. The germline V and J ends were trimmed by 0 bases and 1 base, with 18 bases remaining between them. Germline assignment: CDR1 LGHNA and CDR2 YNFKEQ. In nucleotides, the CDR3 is TGTGCCAGCAGCCAAGAGCGGCCCCGGACAGTTTATAACTATGGCTACACCTTC. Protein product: CASSQERPRTVYNYGYTF.

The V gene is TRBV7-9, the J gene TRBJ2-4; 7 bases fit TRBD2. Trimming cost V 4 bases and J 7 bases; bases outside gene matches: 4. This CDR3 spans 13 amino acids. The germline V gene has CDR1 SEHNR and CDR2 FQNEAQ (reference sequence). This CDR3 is CASSWAAGNIQYF. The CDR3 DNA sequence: TGTGCCAGCAGCTGGGCAGCGGGGAACATTCAGTACTTC.

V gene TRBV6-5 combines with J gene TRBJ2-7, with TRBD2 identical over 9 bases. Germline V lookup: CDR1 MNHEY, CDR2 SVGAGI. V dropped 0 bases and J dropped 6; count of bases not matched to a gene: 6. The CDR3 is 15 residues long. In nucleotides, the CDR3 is TGTGCCAGCAGTTACTCTGCTAGCGGGATCGGCGAGCAGTACTTC. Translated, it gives CASSYSASGIGEQYF.

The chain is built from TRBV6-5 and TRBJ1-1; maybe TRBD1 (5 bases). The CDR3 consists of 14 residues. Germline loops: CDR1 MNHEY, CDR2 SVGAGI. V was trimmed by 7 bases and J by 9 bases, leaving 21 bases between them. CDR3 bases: TGTGCCAGCACCCTAAAATGGGGCCAGGGAAAAGCTTTCTTT. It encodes CASTLKWGQGKAFF.

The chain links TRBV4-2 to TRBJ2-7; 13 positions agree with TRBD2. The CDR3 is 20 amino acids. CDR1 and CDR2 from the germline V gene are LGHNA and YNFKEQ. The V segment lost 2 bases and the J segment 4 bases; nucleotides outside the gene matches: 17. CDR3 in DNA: TGTGCCAGCAGCCAAAGGGGACAGTCCTCAACTAGCGGGAGGGCGTACGAGCAGTACTTC. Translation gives CASSQRGQSSTSGRAYEQYF.

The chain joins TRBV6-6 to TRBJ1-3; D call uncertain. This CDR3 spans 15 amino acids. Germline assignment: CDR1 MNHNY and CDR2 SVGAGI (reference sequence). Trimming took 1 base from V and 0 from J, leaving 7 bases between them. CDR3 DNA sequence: TGTGCCAGCAGTTACTGGGATGTCTCTGGAAACACCATATATTTT. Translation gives CASSYWDVSGNTIYF.

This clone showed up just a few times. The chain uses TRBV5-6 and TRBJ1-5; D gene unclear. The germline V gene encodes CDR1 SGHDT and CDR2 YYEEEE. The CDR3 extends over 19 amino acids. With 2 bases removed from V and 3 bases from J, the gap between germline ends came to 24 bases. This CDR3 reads CASSFVLTVRTVFNQPQHF. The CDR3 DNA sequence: TGTGCCAGCAGCTTCGTTTTAACCGTCCGGACCGTTTTCAATCAGCCCCAGCATTTT.

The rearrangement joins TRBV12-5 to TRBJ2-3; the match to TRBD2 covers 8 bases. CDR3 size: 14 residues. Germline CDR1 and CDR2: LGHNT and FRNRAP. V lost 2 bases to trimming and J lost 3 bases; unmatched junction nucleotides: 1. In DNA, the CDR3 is TGTGCTAGTGGTTTGTCGGGGGGGACAGATACGCAGTATTTT. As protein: CASGLSGGTDTQYF.

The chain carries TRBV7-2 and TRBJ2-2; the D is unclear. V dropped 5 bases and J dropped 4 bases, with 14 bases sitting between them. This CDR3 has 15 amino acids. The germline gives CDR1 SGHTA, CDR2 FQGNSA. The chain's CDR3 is CASSPLGWTTGELFF. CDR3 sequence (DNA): TGTGCCAGCAGCCCCCTTGGTTGGACCACCGGGGAGCTGTTTTTT.

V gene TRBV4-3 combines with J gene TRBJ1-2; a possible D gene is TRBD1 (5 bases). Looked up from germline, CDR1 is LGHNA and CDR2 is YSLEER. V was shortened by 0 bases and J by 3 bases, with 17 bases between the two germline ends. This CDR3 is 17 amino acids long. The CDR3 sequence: CASSQDNFGASDYGYTF. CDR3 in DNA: TGCGCCAGCAGCCAAGATAATTTCGGGGCTTCGGACTATGGCTACACCTTC.

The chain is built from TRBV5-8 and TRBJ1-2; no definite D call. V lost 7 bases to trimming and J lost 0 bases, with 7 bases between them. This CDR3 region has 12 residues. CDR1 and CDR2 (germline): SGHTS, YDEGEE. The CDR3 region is CASGGANYGYTF. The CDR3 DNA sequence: TGTGCCAGCGGCGGGGCTAACTATGGCTACACCTTC.

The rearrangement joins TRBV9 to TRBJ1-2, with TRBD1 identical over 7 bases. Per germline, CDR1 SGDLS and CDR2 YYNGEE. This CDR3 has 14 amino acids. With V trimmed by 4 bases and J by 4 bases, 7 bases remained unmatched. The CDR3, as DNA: TGTGCCAGCAGCCCGGGGACAGCCGCCTATGGCTACACCTTC. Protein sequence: CASSPGTAAYGYTF.

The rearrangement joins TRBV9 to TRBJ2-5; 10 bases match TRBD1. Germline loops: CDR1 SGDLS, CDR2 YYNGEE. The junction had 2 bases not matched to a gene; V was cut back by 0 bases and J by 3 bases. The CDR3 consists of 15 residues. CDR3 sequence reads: CASSVAGTGEETQYF. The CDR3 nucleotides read TGTGCCAGCAGCGTAGCTGGGACAGGGGAAGAGACCCAGTACTTC.

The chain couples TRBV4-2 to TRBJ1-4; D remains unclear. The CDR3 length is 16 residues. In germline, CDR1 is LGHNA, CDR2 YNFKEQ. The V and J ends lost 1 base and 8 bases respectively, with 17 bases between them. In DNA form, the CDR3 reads TGTGCCAGCAGCCAAGTCTTTGGGAATCCTCGGGAAAAACTGTTTTTT. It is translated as CASSQVFGNPREKLFF.

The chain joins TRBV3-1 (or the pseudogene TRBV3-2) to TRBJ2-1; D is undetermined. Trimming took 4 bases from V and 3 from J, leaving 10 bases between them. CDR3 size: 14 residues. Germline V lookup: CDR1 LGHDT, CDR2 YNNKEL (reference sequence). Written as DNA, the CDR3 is TGTGCCAGCAGCCGACGCGCGATCTACAATGAGCAGTTCTTC. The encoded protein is CASSRRAIYNEQFF.

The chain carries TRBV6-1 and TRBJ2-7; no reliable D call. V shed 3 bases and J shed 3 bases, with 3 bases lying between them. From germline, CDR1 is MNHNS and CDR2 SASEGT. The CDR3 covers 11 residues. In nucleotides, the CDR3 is TGTGCCAGCAGTGACATCTACGAGCAGTACTTC. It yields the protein CASSDIYEQYF.

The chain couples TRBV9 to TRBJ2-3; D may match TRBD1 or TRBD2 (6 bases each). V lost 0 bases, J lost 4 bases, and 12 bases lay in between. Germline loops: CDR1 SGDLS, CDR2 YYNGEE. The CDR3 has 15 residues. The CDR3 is CASSVVGGLADTQYF. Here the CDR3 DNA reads TGTGCCAGCAGCGTAGTGGGGGGCCTCGCAGATACGCAGTATTTT.

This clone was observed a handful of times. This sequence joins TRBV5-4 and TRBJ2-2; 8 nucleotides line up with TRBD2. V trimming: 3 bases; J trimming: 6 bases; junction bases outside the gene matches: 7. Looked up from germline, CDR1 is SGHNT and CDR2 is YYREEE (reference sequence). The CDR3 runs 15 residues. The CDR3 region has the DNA TGTGCCAGCAGCTCGGGGAGTAGCGGGGCCGGGGAGCTGTTTTTT. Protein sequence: CASSSGSSGAGELFF.

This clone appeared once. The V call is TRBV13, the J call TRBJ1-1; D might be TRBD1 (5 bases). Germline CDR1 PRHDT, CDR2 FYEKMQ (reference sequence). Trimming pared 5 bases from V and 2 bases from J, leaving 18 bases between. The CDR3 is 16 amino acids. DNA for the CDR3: TGTGCCAGCAGCCACAGAACGGGACGGCTAAACACTGAAGCTTTCTTT. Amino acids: CASSHRTGRLNTEAFF.

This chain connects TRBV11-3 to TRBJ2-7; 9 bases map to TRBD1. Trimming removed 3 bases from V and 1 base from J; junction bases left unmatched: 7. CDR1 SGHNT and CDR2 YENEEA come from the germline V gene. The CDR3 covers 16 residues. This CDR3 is CASSLTMTGGSYEQYF. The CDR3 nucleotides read TGTGCCAGCAGCTTGACTATGACAGGGGGTTCCTACGAGCAGTACTTC.

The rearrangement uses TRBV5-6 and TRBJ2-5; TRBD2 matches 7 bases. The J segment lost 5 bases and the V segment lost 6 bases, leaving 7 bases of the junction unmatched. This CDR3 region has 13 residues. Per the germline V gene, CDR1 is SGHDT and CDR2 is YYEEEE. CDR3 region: CASTVWGGETQYF. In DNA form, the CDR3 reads TGTGCCAGCACCGTATGGGGGGGGGAGACCCAGTACTTC.

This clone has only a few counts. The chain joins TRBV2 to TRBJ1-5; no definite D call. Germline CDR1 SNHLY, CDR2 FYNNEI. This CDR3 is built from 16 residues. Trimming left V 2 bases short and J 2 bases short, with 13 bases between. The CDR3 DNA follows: TGTGCCAGCAGTGAATTAGGTACGGTAGGCAATCAGCCCCAGCATTTT. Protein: CASSELGTVGNQPQHF.

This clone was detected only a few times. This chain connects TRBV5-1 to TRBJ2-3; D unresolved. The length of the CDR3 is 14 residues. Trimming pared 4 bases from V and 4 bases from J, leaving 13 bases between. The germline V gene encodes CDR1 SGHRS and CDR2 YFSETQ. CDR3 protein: CASSRVKGPDTQYF. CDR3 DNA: TGCGCCAGCAGCAGGGTTAAGGGCCCAGATACGCAGTATTTT.

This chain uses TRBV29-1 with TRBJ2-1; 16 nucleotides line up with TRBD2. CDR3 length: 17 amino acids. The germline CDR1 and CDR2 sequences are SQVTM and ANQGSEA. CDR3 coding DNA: TGCATCGCCACGGGACTAGCGGGGGGGCCTAGGACGAATGAGCAGTTCTTC. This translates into CIATGLAGGPRTNEQFF.

This CDR3 is CASSQDYPAQGTQYF. The CDR3 nucleotides are TGCGCCAGCAGCCAAGATTACCCCGCACAAGGTACGCAGTATTTT. The rearrangement joins TRBV4-1 to TRBJ2-3, with unresolved D. The CDR3 has 15 residues. V was trimmed by 0 bases and J by 8 bases, leaving 15 bases between them. Germline CDR1 is MGHRA and CDR2 is YSYEKL.

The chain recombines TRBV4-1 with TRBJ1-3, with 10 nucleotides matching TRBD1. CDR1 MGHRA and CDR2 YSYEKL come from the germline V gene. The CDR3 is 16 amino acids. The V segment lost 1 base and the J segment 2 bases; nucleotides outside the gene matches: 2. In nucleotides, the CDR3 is TGCGCCAGCAGCCAAGGGGGACAGGGGACTGGAAACACCATATATTTT. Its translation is CASSQGGQGTGNTIYF.

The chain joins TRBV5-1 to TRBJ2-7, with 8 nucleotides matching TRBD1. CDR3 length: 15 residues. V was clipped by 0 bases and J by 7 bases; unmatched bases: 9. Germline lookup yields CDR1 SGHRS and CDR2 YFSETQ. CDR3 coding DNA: TGCGCCAGCAGCTTGGTCATGCAGGGGGCGAGGGAGCAGTACTTC. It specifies CASSLVMQGAREQYF.